These T cell receptor beta chains were read from a single sample in a study of blood T cell repertoires in COVID-19. Some clones are missing from TCRdb's copy, which holds only in-frame ones; the method was immunoSEQ multiplex PCR. The sample contains hundreds of thousands of clones, around 88% of which appear only once. The sample consisted of peripheral blood. These receptors originate from a man older than 75 with acute or convalescent COVID-19. Both conserved end residues are part of each CDR3. Fields, in order: V gene, clone size, D gene, J gene, CDR3 DNA, CDR3 protein. A D gene is named only where the DNA matches it firmly. Only some rows state a clone size, as once, few, many or a class for expanded clones.

TRBV19	NA	NA	TRBJ2-3	TGTGCCAGTAACCCCCCGGGGACAGATACGCAGTATTTT	CASNPPGTDTQYF
TRBV6-6	NA	NA	TRBJ1-6	TGTGCCAGCACCTTGGGCAGGGATAATTCACCCCTCCACTTT	CASTLGRDNSPLHF
TRBV14	NA	NA	TRBJ1-1	TGTGCCAGCAGCCCTCGGCAGGGTCGGACTGAAGCTTTCTTT	CASSPRQGRTEAFF
TRBV6-4	few	TRBD2	TRBJ2-1	TGTGCCAGCAGTGACGTCGCTAGCGGGAGCTATGAGCAGTTCTTC	CASSDVASGSYEQFF
TRBV6-5	NA	TRBD1	TRBJ1-5	TGTGCCAGCAGGACAGGGGTCAATAGCAATCAGCCCCAGCATTTT	CASRTGVNSNQPQHF
TRBV20-1	NA	TRBD2	TRBJ2-5	TGCAGTGCTAGTCTGCGGGCGGGAGGGGGAGAGACCCAGTACTTC	CSASLRAGGGETQYF
TRBV18	NA	NA	TRBJ1-6	TGTGCCAGCTCACCAGACAGAAATAATTCACCCCTCCACTTT	CASSPDRNNSPLHF
TRBV5-1	NA	NA	TRBJ1-6	TGCGCCAGCAGCTTGGGTGTGTCGGAGGGTAATTCACCCCTCCACTTT	CASSLGVSEGNSPLHF
TRBV5-1	NA	NA	TRBJ2-7	TGCGCCAGCAGCTTGGTGAGTTCCGTCTCCTACGAGCAGTACTTC	CASSLVSSVSYEQYF
TRBV4-3	NA	NA	TRBJ2-2	TGCGCCAGCAGCCGAGGTTTACTCACCGGGGAGCTGTTTTTT	CASSRGLLTGELFF
TRBV7-2	NA	NA	TRBJ2-3	TGTGCCAGCAGCTTACGGGGTGTAGCGATTCAGGATACGCAGTATTTT	CASSLRGVAIQDTQYF
TRBV27	NA	NA	TRBJ2-2	TGTGCCAGCAGTCCGATGCAGGGTTACACCGGGGAGCTGTTTTTT	CASSPMQGYTGELFF
TRBV7-2	NA	NA	TRBJ1-5	TGTGCCAGCAGCCTGACGGGGGGCGGCTATAGCAATCAGCCCCAGCATTTT	CASSLTGGGYSNQPQHF
TRBV2	NA	TRBD1	TRBJ2-1	TGTGCCAGTACGACTTCGGGACAGTACTACAATGAGCAGTTCTTC	CASTTSGQYYNEQFF